This T cell receptor beta chain was captured by sequencing in a study of T cells in Graves' hyperthyroidism and ophthalmopathy. Whole-study results and caveats: Most clonotypes expanded in thyroid above 0.001 were likewise present in blood. Researchers report that a 13 V-J model separated ophthalmopathy from stable hyperthyroidism.

On this clonotype: The antigen is unknown.

Graves' hyperthyroidism was deemed stable given no ophthalmopathy progression within 18 months. Trimming cost V 4 bases and J 2 bases; bases outside gene matches: 7. Germline V gene lookup returns CDR1 LGHNA and CDR2 YNFKEQ. There are 15 residues in the CDR3. TCR beta CDR3 region amplification was performed from RNA transcripts. The HTBI primer set served for first-round RT-PCR of the TCR CDR3. TCRdb called the multiplex PCR reads again in MiXCR, with one record for every CDR3 protein. The table shows about 180,000 distinct CDR3 sequences, with approximately 17% occurring only once. The receptor comes from a woman aged 50 to 60 with Graves' hyperthyroidism. The V call is TRBV4-2, the J call TRBJ1-2, with 7 bases aligning to TRBD1. Sample: blood. CDR3 protein: CASSPGGEGNYGYTF. The CDR3 nucleotides read TGTGCCAGCAGCCCAGGGGGGGAGGGGAACTATGGCTACACCTTC.